Listed below are T cell receptor beta chains from one sample, sequenced in a study of Ad26.COV2.S vaccination and SARS-CoV-2 variants. TCRdb keeps only in-frame clones here, not all; method: immunoSEQ multiplex PCR. The sample holds over 130,000 clones; just over 85% are singletons and the top ten take around 5%. The source was peripheral blood, collected after recovery from COVID-19. All receptors come from a human donor who had recovered from COVID-19. CDR3s include the opening cysteine and the closing phenylalanine or tryptophan. D genes are given only for firm matches. Expanded clones are given a class, and other clones once, few, many or no size at all.

clone size	V gene	D gene	J gene	CDR3 protein	CDR3 DNA
once	TRBV7-9	-	TRBJ2-1	CASSLTGDQQFF	TGTGCCAGCAGCTTAACGGGGGACCAGCAGTTCTTC
-	TRBV21-1	-	TRBJ1-1	CARVKRGRGRRNTEAFF	TGTGCCAGGGTAAAAAGAGGGAGGGGACGTCGGAACACTGAAGCTTTCTTT
-	TRBV5-1	TRBD2	TRBJ2-3	CASSRAGPLAESDTQYF	TGCGCCAGCAGCAGGGCGGGACCTCTAGCGGAATCAGATACGCAGTATTTT
-	TRBV19	TRBD1	TRBJ1-6	CASSWRQGAANSPLHF	TGTGCCAGTAGTTGGAGGCAGGGGGCTGCTAATTCACCCCTCCACTTT
-	TRBV13	-	TRBJ1-1	CASSPAAGPTEAFF	TGTGCCAGCAGCCCGGCGGCAGGGCCCACTGAAGCTTTCTTT
-	TRBV21-1	-	TRBJ2-3	CASSKSGTGVKDTQYF	TGTGCCAGCAGCAAATCAGGGACAGGGGTAAAAGATACGCAGTATTTT
-	TRBV14	TRBD1	TRBJ1-2	CASSPGTDSYGYTF	TGTGCCAGCAGCCCCGGGACAGACTCCTATGGCTACACCTTC
-	TRBV7-9	TRBD2	TRBJ2-1	CASSLKVLAGVSYNEQFF	TGTGCCAGCAGCTTAAAGGTACTAGCGGGGGTCTCCTACAATGAGCAGTTCTTC
once	TRBV9	-	TRBJ2-2	CASSVGYVGGELFF	TGTGCCAGCAGCGTAGGTTACGTTGGCGGGGAGCTGTTTTTT
once	TRBV5-4	-	TRBJ1-1	CASSNLGGRTNTEAFF	TGTGCCAGCAGCAATTTAGGAGGACGGACGAACACTGAAGCTTTCTTT
-	TRBV4-3	-	TRBJ2-3	CASSQVGAASTDTQYF	TGCGCCAGCAGCCAAGTAGGCGCTGCTAGCACAGATACGCAGTATTTT
few	TRBV27	-	TRBJ2-7	CASSLIRGEQYF	TGTGCCAGCAGTTTAATCAGGGGCGAGCAGTACTTC
-	TRBV7-6	TRBD1	TRBJ2-3	CASSLSWDSGSSTDTQYF	TGTGCCAGCAGCTTAAGTTGGGACAGCGGATCCAGCACAGATACGCAGTATTTT
-	TRBV27	TRBD2	TRBJ2-1	CASQRGPYNEQFF	TGTGCCAGTCAGCGGGGGCCCTACAATGAGCAGTTCTTC
-	TRBV20-1	TRBD2	TRBJ2-2	CSASGRTSGVNTGELFF	TGCAGTGCTAGTGGGAGGACTAGCGGGGTGAACACCGGGGAGCTGTTTTTT
-	TRBV7-9	-	TRBJ1-1	CASSARMRDEAFF	TGTGCCAGCAGCGCCCGTATGAGAGATGAAGCTTTCTTT
-	TRBV4-3	-	TRBJ2-1	CASSQGGGQYNEQFF	TGCGCCAGCAGCCAAGGGGGGGGCCAATACAATGAGCAGTTCTTC
once	TRBV4-3	-	TRBJ1-1	CASSQEVWRVANTEAFF	TGCGCCAGCAGCCAAGAGGTTTGGAGGGTGGCGAACACTGAAGCTTTCTTT
many	TRBV3-1/TRBV3-2	TRBD1	TRBJ2-3	CASSQDLSLIRTGKDTQYF	TGTGCCAGCAGCCAAGATTTGTCCTTGATTCGGACAGGGAAAGATACGCAGTATTTT
-	TRBV7-9	-	TRBJ1-1	CASSLGPEMNTEAFF	TGTGCCAGCAGCTTAGGCCCGGAGATGAACACTGAAGCTTTCTTT
-	TRBV7-2	-	TRBJ2-7	CASSLAGGNVFYEQYF	TGTGCCAGCAGCTTAGCTGGGGGGAATGTCTTCTACGAGCAGTACTTC
-	TRBV30	TRBD2	TRBJ2-5	CAQSQRGVNLQETQYF	TGTGCCCAATCCCAGCGGGGGGTTAACCTACAAGAGACCCAGTACTTC
once	TRBV7-8	TRBD1	TRBJ2-7	CASSLAFIGTGGTYEQYF	TGTGCCAGCAGCTTAGCGTTTATTGGGACAGGGGGAACATACGAGCAGTACTTC
once	TRBV19	-	TRBJ2-1	CASGQSVDEQFF	TGTGCCAGTGGGCAGTCAGTGGATGAGCAGTTCTTC
-	TRBV2	-	TRBJ1-1	CASSKQGKEYPSRAFF	TGTGCCAGCAGTAAACAGGGAAAGGAGTATCCCTCGAGGGCTTTCTTT
-	TRBV7-9	TRBD1	TRBJ2-7	CASSSPRDRVYEQYF	TGTGCCAGCAGCTCACCCCGGGACAGGGTATACGAGCAGTACTTC
-	TRBV3-1/TRBV3-2	-	TRBJ2-7	CASSQDRQPTYEQYF	TGTGCCAGCAGCCAAGATCGCCAGCCCACCTACGAGCAGTACTTC